These 26 T cell receptor beta chains came from one sample sequenced in a study of cytomegalovirus exposure and HLA in healthy donors (dated by TCRdb to the late 2010s). The protocol used for the library was the immunoSEQ multiplex PCR assay. A mixture of 60 forward primers for TCR Vbeta segments and 13 reverse primers for TCR Jbeta segments was used in the multiplex PCR. Imported from immuneACCESS, the table was reduced by TCRdb to in-frame sequences with V and J called. These copies leave out some clones; in studies compared against another copy, an unresolved V gene accounts for under half, and the cause of the remainder is not known. Within this sample are about 150,000 clones, with approximately 85% of them counted one time only. The ten largest make up about 6.7% of the sample. Specimen: PBMCs. These receptors were collected from a man between 50 and 59 years old in good health and CMV-seropositive.

The chain links TRBV6-1 to TRBJ2-7, with 13 bases aligning to TRBD2. The CDR3 has 15 amino acids. In germline, CDR1 is MNHNS, CDR2 SASEGT. V lost 8 bases to trimming and J lost 2 bases; unmatched junction nucleotides: 6. CDR3 nucleotides: TGTGCCAGCGCACCCGGGACTAGCGGGACCTACGAGCAGTACTTC. Translating gives CASAPGTSGTYEQYF.

V and J are TRBV4-2 and TRBJ2-7, with D perhaps matching TRBD1 (5 bases). Germline V gives CDR1 LGHNA, CDR2 YNFKEQ. The V and J ends lost 3 bases and 2 bases respectively, with 8 bases between them. This CDR3 is 13 amino acids long. CDR3 DNA sequence: TGTGCCAGCAGCCAGGCAGGGACCTACGAGCAGTACTTC. Its protein is CASSQAGTYEQYF.

The chain joins TRBV11-2 to TRBJ1-5, with D unresolved. Germline V gene lookup returns CDR1 SGHAT and CDR2 FQNNGV. Trimming removed 1 base from V and 7 bases from J, with 11 bases in between. This CDR3 is built from 14 residues. CDR3 sequence: CASSLAGGGQPQHF. CDR3 nucleotides: TGTGCCAGCAGCTTAGCGGGAGGAGGGCAGCCCCAGCATTTT.

CDR3 nucleotide sequence: TGTGCCAGCAGCCTCGGGACTCCCTCCTACAATGAGCAGTTCTTC. Amino acid sequence: CASSLGTPSYNEQFF. The rearrangement joins TRBV7-2 to TRBJ2-1, with D maybe TRBD2 (6 bases). Germline V CDR1 and CDR2: SGHTA, FQGNSA. The V gene lost 5 bases and the J gene lost 0 bases, with 11 bases spanning the gap. CDR3 length: 15 residues.

The chain recombines TRBV15 with TRBJ2-5, with 7 bases lining up with TRBD1. The CDR3 loop spans 15 amino acids. The ends lost 1 base at V and 4 bases at J; junction bases unmatched: 6. Germline CDR1 and CDR2: LNHNV and YYDKDF (reference sequence). CDR3 sequence reads: CATSRGRQGAETQYF. CDR3 nucleotide sequence: TGTGCCACCAGCAGAGGCCGACAGGGTGCAGAGACCCAGTACTTC.

A few counts support this clone. CDR3 amino acids: CSVPPASGTYNEQFF. CDR3 DNA: TGCAGCGTGCCCCCGGCTAGCGGAACCTACAATGAGCAGTTCTTC. This chain joins TRBV29-1 and TRBJ2-1; TRBD2 matches at 7 bases. This CDR3 spans 15 amino acids. V lost 6 bases, J lost 2 bases, and 10 bases stayed unmatched. Per germline, CDR1 SQVTM and CDR2 ANQGSEA.

The rearrangement uses TRBV11-2 and TRBJ1-2; D not resolved. This CDR3 has 14 residues. Germline CDR1 is SGHAT and CDR2 is FQNNGV. Between the trimmed V and J ends, which lost 5 bases and 0 bases, there was a span of 10 bases. The DNA of the CDR3 is TGTGCCAGCAGCGCCGGGAGGGCTAACTATGGCTACACCTTC. Its protein is CASSAGRANYGYTF.

The chain recombines TRBV7-9 with TRBJ2-7; TRBD2 matches 7 bases. CDR3 length equals 15 residues. V lost 3 bases to trimming and J lost 0 bases; unmatched junction nucleotides: 5. The germline V gene encodes CDR1 SEHNR and CDR2 FQNEAQ (reference sequence). The CDR3 DNA sequence: TGTGCCAGCAGCTTGGGAGGGTTCGACTCCTACGAGCAGTACTTC. Translated: CASSLGGFDSYEQYF. Full variable domain (remainder filled in from reference TRBV7-9 and TRBJ2-7): DTGVSQNPRHKITKRGQNVTFRCDPISEHNRLYWYRQTLGQGPEFLTYFQNEAQLEKSRLLSDRFSAERPKGSFSTLEIQRTEQGDSAMYLCASSLGGFDSYEQYFGPGTRLTVT.

In this sample, this clone turned up once. The V gene is TRBV9, the J gene TRBJ2-5; 11 nucleotides match TRBD2. This CDR3 comprises 16 residues. Germline values: CDR1 SGDLS, CDR2 YYNGEE. V gave up 0 bases and J gave up 4 bases; unmatched junction bases: 5. The CDR3 nucleotides read TGTGCCAGCAGCGTAGGCGTAGCGGGAGGGCGAGAGACCCAGTACTTC. Protein: CASSVGVAGGRETQYF.

This clone was seen a few times. The chain combines TRBV29-1 with TRBJ2-3, with 11 nucleotides matching TRBD2. Trimming cost V 7 bases and J 3 bases; bases outside gene matches: 9. The CDR3 contains 15 residues. In germline, CDR1 is SQVTM, CDR2 ANQGSEA. In DNA, the CDR3 is TGCAGCGCCCAAAGCGCTAGCGGGAGGACAGATACGCAGTATTTT. This gives the protein CSAQSASGRTDTQYF.

This clone was seen more than once but under ten times. The chain is built from TRBV5-4 and TRBJ1-1; D unresolved. The CDR3 has 15 amino acids. Trimming took 1 base from V and 1 from J, leaving 11 bases between them. Germline V lookup: CDR1 SGHNT, CDR2 YYREEE (reference sequence). The CDR3 sequence is CASSLSTAGNTEAFF. In DNA, the CDR3 is TGTGCCAGCAGCTTGAGTACGGCAGGGAACACTGAAGCTTTCTTT.

Only a few counts were recorded for this clone. This rearrangement joins TRBV5-5 to TRBJ2-2; 8 nucleotides match TRBD1. The germline CDR1 and CDR2 sequences are SGHKS and YYEKEE (reference sequence). V trimming: 4 bases; J trimming: 2 bases; junction bases outside the gene matches: 7. The CDR3 contains 16 residues. The CDR3 nucleotides are TGTGCCAGCAGCCCCTGGGCAGGGGGCAACACCGGGGAGCTGTTTTTT. It specifies CASSPWAGGNTGELFF.

This chain joins TRBV7-2 and TRBJ1-2; 7 bases map to TRBD1. The trim removed 5 bases at V and 7 bases at J, leaving 10 bases unmatched. The CDR3 is 14 residues long. CDR1 and CDR2 (germline): SGHTA, FQGNSA. The CDR3 region is CASSPGQARGGYTF. In DNA, the CDR3 is TGTGCCAGCAGCCCAGGACAGGCCAGGGGTGGCTACACCTTC. Looking up the rest from reference TRBV7-2 and TRBJ1-2 gives the full variable domain: GAGVSQSPSNKVTEKGKDVELRCDPISGHTALYWYRQSLGQGLEFLIYFQGNSAPDKSGLPSDRFSAERTGGSVSTLTIQRTQQEDSAVYLCASSPGQARGGYTFGSGTRLTVV.

Comment on this clone: Other DNA sequences of this sample code for an identical CDR3. The chain joins TRBV5-1 to TRBJ2-3, with TRBD2 identical over 10 bases. The CDR3 is 16 residues long. Germline-derived CDR1 and CDR2 are SGHRS and YFSETQ. Losses at the gene ends were 0 bases for V and 0 bases for J; bases not matched to a gene: 1. The CDR3, as DNA: TGCGCCAGCAGCTTGGGACTAGCGGGTAGCACAGATACGCAGTATTTT. Protein: CASSLGLAGSTDTQYF.

This sequence joins TRBV11-3 and TRBJ2-7; TRBD2 aligns across 13 bases. The CDR3 length is 15 residues. The germline V gene has CDR1 SGHNT and CDR2 YENEEA. V was pared by 4 bases and J by 6 bases, with 6 bases of the junction left unmatched. CDR3 sequence reads: CASSSRTSGSPEQYF. CDR3 DNA sequence: TGTGCCAGCAGCTCAAGGACTAGCGGGAGTCCCGAGCAGTACTTC.

J is TRBJ2-3 and V is TRBV10-3; D is undetermined. The V gene's germline CDR1 is ENHRY and CDR2 SYGVKD. The CDR3 length is 13 residues. The germline V and J ends were trimmed by 2 bases and 3 bases, with 6 bases remaining between them. This chain's CDR3 is CAISEAVTDTQYF. As DNA, the CDR3 is TGTGCCATCAGTGAGGCGGTAACAGATACGCAGTATTTT.

The J gene is TRBJ1-3, the V gene TRBV6-1, with a tentative D call TRBD1 (5 bases). The CDR3 totals 13 residues. Germline V lookup: CDR1 MNHNS, CDR2 SASEGT. The germline V and J ends were trimmed by 6 bases and 2 bases, with 8 bases remaining between them. The CDR3 loop is CASRAGPGNTIYF. Written as DNA, the CDR3 is TGTGCCAGCAGGGCAGGGCCTGGAAACACCATATATTTT.

The chain is built from TRBV5-1 and TRBJ2-5; tentative D call: TRBD1 (5 bases). Germline values: CDR1 SGHRS, CDR2 YFSETQ. The ends were cut back, 6 bases at V and 2 bases at J, with 14 bases in the middle. This CDR3 region has 14 residues. The CDR3 protein is CASMIAGIQETQYF. The CDR3 nucleotides read TGCGCCAGCATGATCGCAGGGATACAAGAGACCCAGTACTTC.

The chain carries TRBV6-6 and TRBJ1-2; D may be TRBD1 (5 bases). Germline V lookup: CDR1 MNHNY, CDR2 SVGAGI (reference sequence). V shed 5 bases and J shed 2 bases, with 9 bases lying between them. This CDR3 is built from 13 residues. In nucleotides, the CDR3 is TGTGCCAGCAGTCCCGACAGCAACTATGGCTACACCTTC. Amino acid sequence: CASSPDSNYGYTF.

The chain links TRBV27 to TRBJ1-2; 10 nucleotides align to TRBD1. Per the germline V gene, CDR1 is MNHEY and CDR2 is SMNVEV (reference sequence). The CDR3 runs to 13 residues. Unmatched junction bases numbered 2, after V lost 5 bases and J lost 5 bases. CDR3 amino acids: CASSKDRGYGYTF. The CDR3, as DNA: TGTGCCAGCAGTAAGGACAGGGGGTATGGCTACACCTTC.

The chain uses TRBV5-5 and TRBJ1-5; D unresolved. The CDR3 runs 17 residues. Germline V CDR1 and CDR2: SGHKS, YYEKEE (reference sequence). The V end lost 0 bases, the J end lost 3 bases, and 16 bases lay between the germline ends. CDR3: CASSLGAGSPLNQPQHF. For the CDR3, the DNA is TGTGCCAGCAGCTTGGGTGCGGGTAGCCCCCTCAATCAGCCCCAGCATTTT.

This clone was seen a few times. The rearrangement uses TRBV5-4 and TRBJ2-1; D is possibly TRBD2 (6 bases). CDR3 size: 14 residues. V was clipped by 0 bases and J by 6 bases, with 10 bases between them. The germline V gene has CDR1 SGHNT and CDR2 YYREEE (reference sequence). CDR3 region: CASSLAGTPNEQFF. For the CDR3, the DNA is TGTGCCAGCAGCTTGGCCGGGACTCCCAATGAGCAGTTCTTC.

This chain's CDR3 is CASSRDSLGDEQYF. The DNA of the CDR3 is TGTGCCAGCAGTAGGGACTCCCTAGGGGACGAGCAGTACTTC. The V call is TRBV6-5, the J call TRBJ2-5; tentative D call: TRBD2 (6 bases). TRBJ2-7 explains the end of the DNA better; the J call may be wrong. Germline V lookup: CDR1 MNHEY, CDR2 SVGAGI. The CDR3 spans 14 residues.

In its sample, this clone was seen once. The chain links TRBV7-9 to TRBJ1-1; 12 positions agree with TRBD1. This CDR3 has 16 residues. V was clipped by 5 bases and J by 5 bases; unmatched bases: 9. Germline values: CDR1 SEHNR, CDR2 FQNEAQ (reference sequence). This CDR3 is CASSRRGQGAGTEAFF. CDR3 DNA: TGTGCCAGCAGCCGAAGGGGACAGGGGGCTGGGACTGAAGCTTTCTTT.

The chain couples TRBV5-6 to TRBJ2-7; 8 bases are shared with TRBD1. This CDR3 spans 14 amino acids. Germline V gives CDR1 SGHDT, CDR2 YYEEEE. V was clipped by 9 bases and J by 6 bases; unmatched bases: 14. CDR3 in amino acids: CATSATGAGGEQYF. CDR3 nucleotides: TGTGCCACCTCGGCGACAGGGGCGGGCGGCGAGCAGTACTTC.

This clone was seen more than once but under ten times. This chain uses TRBV5-1 with TRBJ2-5; TRBD1 aligns across 7 bases. CDR1 SGHRS and CDR2 YFSETQ come from the germline V gene. This CDR3 region has 14 residues. V was clipped by 4 bases and J by 3 bases; unmatched bases: 6. The CDR3 spells CASSLGQGEETQYF. CDR3 sequence (DNA): TGCGCCAGCAGCCTCGGGCAGGGGGAAGAGACCCAGTACTTC.